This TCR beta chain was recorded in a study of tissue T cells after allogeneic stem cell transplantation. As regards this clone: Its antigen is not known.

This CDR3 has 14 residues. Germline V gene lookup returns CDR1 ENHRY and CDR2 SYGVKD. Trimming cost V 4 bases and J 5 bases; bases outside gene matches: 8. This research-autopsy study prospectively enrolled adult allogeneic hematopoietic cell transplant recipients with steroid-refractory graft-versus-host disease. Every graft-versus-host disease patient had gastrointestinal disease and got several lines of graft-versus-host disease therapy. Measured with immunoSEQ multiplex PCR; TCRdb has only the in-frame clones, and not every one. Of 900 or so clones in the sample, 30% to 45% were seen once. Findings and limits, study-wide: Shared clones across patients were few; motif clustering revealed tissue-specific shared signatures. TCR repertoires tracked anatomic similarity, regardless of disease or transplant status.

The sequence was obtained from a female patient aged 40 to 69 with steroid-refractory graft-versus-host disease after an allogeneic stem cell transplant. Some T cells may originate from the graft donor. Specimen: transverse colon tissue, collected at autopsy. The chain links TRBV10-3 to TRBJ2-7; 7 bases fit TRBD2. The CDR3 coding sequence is TGTGCCATCAGTGGGACTAGATCCCTCCACGAGCAGTACTTC. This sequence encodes CAISGTRSLHEQYF.